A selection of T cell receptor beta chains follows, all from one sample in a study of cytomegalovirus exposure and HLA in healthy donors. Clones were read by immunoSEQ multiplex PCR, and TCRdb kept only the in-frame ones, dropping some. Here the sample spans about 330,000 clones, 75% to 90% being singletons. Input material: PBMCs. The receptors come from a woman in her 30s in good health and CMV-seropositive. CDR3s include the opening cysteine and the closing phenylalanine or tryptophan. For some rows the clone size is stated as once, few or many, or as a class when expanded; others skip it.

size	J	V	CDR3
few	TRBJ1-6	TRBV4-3	CASSQDTTGSSPLHF
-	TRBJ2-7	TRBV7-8	CASSLVGLTYEQYF
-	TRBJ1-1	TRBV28	CASSGGSEAFF
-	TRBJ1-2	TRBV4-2	CASSQGAGISNYGYTF
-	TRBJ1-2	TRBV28	CASSLDRGLNYGYTF
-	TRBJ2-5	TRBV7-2	CASSLVTGGAQETQYF
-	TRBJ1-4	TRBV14	CASSLPGTGGKKLFF
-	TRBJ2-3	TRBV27	CASSLSPSGYTDTQYF
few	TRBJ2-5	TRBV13	CASSLALTGQETQYF
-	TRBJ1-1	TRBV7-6	CASSLAGAQNTEAFF
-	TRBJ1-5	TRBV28	CASREGPVNQPQHF
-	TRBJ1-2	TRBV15	CATGSYPGVNYGYTF
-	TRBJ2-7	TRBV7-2	CASSTTLEAAYEQYF
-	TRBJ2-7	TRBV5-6	CASSLRHRGHEQYF
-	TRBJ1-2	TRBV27	CASSPSGGTINYGYTF
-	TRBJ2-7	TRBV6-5	CASSYFGTASHEQYF
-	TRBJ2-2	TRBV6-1	CASSEGGSGVSGELFF
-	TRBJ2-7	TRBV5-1	CASSLDTTPYEQYF
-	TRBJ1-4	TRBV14	CASSAPNEKLFF
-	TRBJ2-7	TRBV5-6	CASSPGQGISYEQYF
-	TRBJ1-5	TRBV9	CASSVEAGFQPQHF
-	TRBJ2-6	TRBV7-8	CASSQILAGETGANVLTF
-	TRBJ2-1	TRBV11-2	CASSLGVFDEQFF
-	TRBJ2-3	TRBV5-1	CASSLVAGLTDTQYF
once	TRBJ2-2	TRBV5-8	CASILTGISGELFF
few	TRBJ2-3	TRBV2	CASSVIGGDTQYF
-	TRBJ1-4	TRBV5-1	CASSLEGRTVSEKLFF
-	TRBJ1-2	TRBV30	CAWRNLKTGIYGYTF
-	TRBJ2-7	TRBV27	CASRGEIYEQYF
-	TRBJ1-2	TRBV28	CASTPAPPLGYTF
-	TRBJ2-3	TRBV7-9	CASSPSSGRAADTQYF
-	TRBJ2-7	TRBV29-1	CSGSNGLRYEQYF
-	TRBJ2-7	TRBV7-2	CASRYEARSSYEQYF
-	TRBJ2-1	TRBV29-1	CSVEVSSPSSGTSVHSYNEQFF
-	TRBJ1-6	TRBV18	CASSLAAGDSPLHF
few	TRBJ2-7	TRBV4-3	CASSQVVAGSYEQYF
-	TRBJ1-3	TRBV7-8	CASSFSGFGNTIYF